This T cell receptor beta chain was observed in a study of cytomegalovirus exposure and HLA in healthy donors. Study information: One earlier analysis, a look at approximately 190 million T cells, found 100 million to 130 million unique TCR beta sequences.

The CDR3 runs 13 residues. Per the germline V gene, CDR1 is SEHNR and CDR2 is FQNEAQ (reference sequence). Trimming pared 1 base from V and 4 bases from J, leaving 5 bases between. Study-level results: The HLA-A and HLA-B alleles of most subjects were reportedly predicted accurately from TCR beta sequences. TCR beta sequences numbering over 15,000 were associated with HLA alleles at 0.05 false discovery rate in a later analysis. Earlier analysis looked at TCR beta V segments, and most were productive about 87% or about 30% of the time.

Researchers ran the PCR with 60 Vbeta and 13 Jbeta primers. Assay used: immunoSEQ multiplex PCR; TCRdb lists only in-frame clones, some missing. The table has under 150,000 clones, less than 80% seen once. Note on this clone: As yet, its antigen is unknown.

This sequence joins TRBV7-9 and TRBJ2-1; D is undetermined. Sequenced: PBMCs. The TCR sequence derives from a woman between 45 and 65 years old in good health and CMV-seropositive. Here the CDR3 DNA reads TGTGCCAGCAGCTTAGGCGAGTACAATGAGCAGTTCTTC. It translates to CASSLGEYNEQFF.